The 18 T cell receptor beta chains given below trace back to one sample, sequenced in a study of T cell changes during pregnancy in multiple sclerosis. The assay was immunoSEQ multiplex PCR, and TCRdb's table has in-frame clones only and misses some. Here the sample spans 40,000 or so clones, 85% to 95% being singletons. Sample: CD4+ T cells from peripheral blood mononuclear cells, taken in the third trimester of pregnancy. The receptor source for this set is a female donor with multiple sclerosis, enrolled in a pregnancy study.

The genes are TRBV6-4 and TRBJ2-3; 10 bases fit TRBD2. V trimming: 5 bases; J trimming: 3 bases; junction bases outside the gene matches: 8. This CDR3 is built from 16 residues. Germline CDR1 is MRHNA and CDR2 is SNTAGT. The CDR3 DNA reads TGTGCCAGCAGTAGGAGCGGGGGGGCTCGGACAGATACGCAGTATTTT. Its protein is CASSRSGGARTDTQYF.

The chain uses TRBV6-5 and TRBJ2-3; 11 bases fit TRBD2. Germline CDR1 MNHEY, CDR2 SVGAGI. V shed 1 base, J shed 7 bases, and the junction held 4 bases outside the gene matches. The CDR3 loop spans 15 amino acids. The CDR3 here is CASSYLAGGRNTQYF. As DNA, the CDR3 is TGTGCCAGCAGTTACTTAGCGGGAGGGCGCAATACGCAGTATTTT.

V and J are TRBV19 and TRBJ2-5, with D uncertain. CDR3 size: 14 residues. Germline V gene lookup returns CDR1 LNHDA and CDR2 SQIVND (reference sequence). V gave up 3 bases and J gave up 1 base, with 9 bases separating them. The CDR3 reads CASSIDPGQETQYF. The CDR3 coding sequence is TGTGCCAGTAGTATCGATCCGGGCCAAGAGACCCAGTACTTC.

The chain carries TRBV29-1 and TRBJ2-1; tentatively, D is TRBD2 (5 bases). The CDR3 has 13 residues. CDR1 and CDR2 from the germline V gene are SQVTM and ANQGSEA. Trimming pared 4 bases from V and 3 bases from J, leaving 10 bases between. CDR3 sequence reads: CSVAGILYNEQFF. CDR3 in DNA: TGCAGCGTTGCCGGGATTCTCTACAATGAGCAGTTCTTC.

The gene calls are TRBV28 and TRBJ2-4, with D perhaps TRBD1 (5 bases). Looked up from germline, CDR1 is MDHEN and CDR2 is SYDVKM. The CDR3 has 17 amino acids. V was pared by 6 bases and J by 1 base, with 19 bases between. CDR3 DNA: TGTGCCAGCAGCCGCAACCGCAGGGCCTGGGCCAAAAACATTCAGTACTTC. Translating gives CASSRNRRAWAKNIQYF.

The chain links TRBV7-2 to TRBJ2-7; possible D gene TRBD1, 7 bases. V lost 3 bases and J 7 bases, leaving 13 bases between the germline ends. Germline V gene sequence: CDR1 SGHTA, CDR2 FQGNSA. The CDR3 runs to 13 residues. The CDR3 reads CASSLEGQREQYF. As DNA, the CDR3 is TGTGCCAGCAGCTTGGAGGGACAGAGGGAGCAGTACTTC.

The chain combines TRBV4-3 with TRBJ1-6; D might be TRBD1 (5 bases). Germline values: CDR1 LGHNA, CDR2 YSLEER. The V gene lost 0 bases and the J gene lost 4 bases, with 19 bases spanning the gap. The CDR3 length is 19 residues. Here the CDR3 DNA reads TGCGCCAGCAGCCAAGATTACGACAGACTAAGCGGGTATAATTCACCCCTCCACTTT. Translated, it gives CASSQDYDRLSGYNSPLHF.

V is TRBV28 and J is TRBJ1-2, with 8 bases matching TRBD1. CDR1 and CDR2 from the germline V gene are MDHEN and SYDVKM. The trim removed 7 bases at V and 3 bases at J, leaving 16 bases unmatched. This CDR3 region has 17 residues. The CDR3: CASTSSGTGRLYYGYTF. The CDR3 nucleotides read TGTGCCAGCACCAGTTCCGGGACAGGACGACTCTACTATGGCTACACCTTC.

In this sample, this clone turned up once. This chain joins TRBV6-4 and TRBJ1-1; D unclear. The V gene's germline CDR1 is MRHNA and CDR2 SNTAGT. Trimming left V 4 bases short and J 0 bases short, with 6 bases between. This CDR3 region has 13 residues. CDR3 DNA sequence: TGTGCCAGCAGTGTTACGGTGAACACTGAAGCTTTCTTT. Translated: CASSVTVNTEAFF.

The chain combines TRBV5-3 with TRBJ2-7; D remains unclear. TRBV5-3 is an ORF for which the function is uncertain. The CDR3 length is 12 residues. The V end was cut by 3 bases, the J end by 11 bases, with 15 bases between. The CDR3 loop is CARSSFDAREYF. DNA for the CDR3: TGTGCCAGAAGCTCCTTCGACGCCCGGGAGTACTTC.

The count of this clone is one. This sequence joins TRBV2 and TRBJ2-1, with a possible D match to TRBD1 (5 bases). V lost 4 bases and J 1 base, leaving 11 bases between the germline ends. The CDR3 covers 15 residues. Germline V CDR1 and CDR2: SNHLY, FYNNEI. The CDR3 protein is CASSAVRQSYNEQFF. The DNA of the CDR3 is TGTGCCAGCAGTGCGGTTAGACAGTCCTACAATGAGCAGTTCTTC.

The chain employs TRBV9 and TRBJ2-2; D remains unclear. The CDR3 length is 13 residues. From germline, CDR1 is SGDLS and CDR2 YYNGEE. The V and J ends lost 0 bases and 6 bases respectively, with 6 bases between them. The CDR3 DNA follows: TGTGCCAGCAGCGTAGTTACAGCCGGGGAGCTGTTTTTT. Translated, it gives CASSVVTAGELFF. Drawing the rest from reference TRBV9 and TRBJ2-2, the complete variable domain is DSGVTQTPKHLITATGQRVTLRCSPRSGDLSVYWYQQSLDQGLQFLIQYYNGEERAKGNILERFSAQQFPDLHSELNLSSLELGDSALYFCASSVVTAGELFFGEGSRLTVL.

Only one count was recorded for this clone. The chain has TRBV9 and TRBJ1-2; perhaps TRBD1 as D (6 bases). The germline V gene encodes CDR1 SGDLS and CDR2 YYNGEE. This CDR3 region has 15 residues. Trimming left V 0 bases short and J 8 bases short, with 17 bases between. The DNA for the CDR3 is TGTGCCAGCAGCGTAGACCCCTCTGGACAGTACGGCTACACCTTC. Translation: CASSVDPSGQYGYTF.

The chain joins TRBV28 to TRBJ2-1, with 8 positions matching TRBD2. Germline CDR1 MDHEN, CDR2 SYDVKM. The CDR3 totals 15 residues. Germline trimming cut 3 bases from V and 7 bases from J; bases unmatched to any gene: 8. The CDR3 spells CASSFRSGGGNEQFF. The CDR3 region has the DNA TGTGCCAGCAGTTTCAGATCGGGGGGGGGTAATGAGCAGTTCTTC.

CDR3 loop: CASSLDYRGHEQYF. CDR3 DNA sequence: TGTGCCAGCAGCTTAGACTACAGGGGTCACGAGCAGTACTTC. The chain combines TRBV7-2 with TRBJ2-7, with 7 bases identical to TRBD1. Germline values: CDR1 SGHTA, CDR2 FQGNSA. The CDR3 contains 14 residues. With V trimmed by 1 base and J by 5 bases, 5 bases remained unmatched.

The genes are TRBV7-2 and TRBJ1-3, with D uncertain. In germline, CDR1 is SGHTA, CDR2 FQGNSA. V lost 4 bases and J lost 0, with 10 bases in between. The CDR3 extends over 15 amino acids. This chain's CDR3 is CASSSGAFSGNTIYF. CDR3 coding DNA: TGTGCCAGCAGCTCGGGTGCTTTCTCTGGAAACACCATATATTTT.

This rearrangement joins TRBV6-1 to TRBJ2-1, with 11 positions matching TRBD2. Germline CDR1 and CDR2: MNHNS and SASEGT. The CDR3 is made up of 15 amino acids. The J segment lost 6 bases and the V segment lost 8 bases, leaving 9 bases of the junction unmatched. CDR3 in DNA: TGTGCCAGCGACCCTCTAGCGGGAGGTTTCAATGAGCAGTTCTTC. It codes for CASDPLAGGFNEQFF.

The CDR3: CASSSPNTANTEAFF. CDR3 bases: TGTGCCAGTAGTTCACCAAATACAGCAAACACTGAAGCTTTCTTT. The chain employs TRBV19 and TRBJ1-1; D is unclear. Germline CDR1 reads LNHDA; CDR2 reads SQIVND (reference sequence). Trimming removed 5 bases from V and 2 bases from J, with 15 bases in between. This CDR3 has 15 amino acids.